Listed here are 30 T cell receptor beta chains from one sample, sequenced in a study of T cell responses to AZD1222 COVID-19 vaccine. This table comes from immunoSEQ multiplex PCR, and its TCRdb copy is limited to in-frame clones, with some not included. The repertoire holds about 200,000 clones, with about 93% as singletons. This specimen was peripheral blood, taken 28 days after the second AZD1222 dose. The source of these receptors is an adult who received the AZD1222 COVID-19 vaccine.

V is TRBV12-2 and J is TRBJ1-6. TRBV12-2 is shown as a pseudogene. This CDR3 spans 15 amino acids. The CDR3 sequence is CASRLAGRAHSPLHF. The CDR3 region has the DNA TGTGCAAGTCGCTTAGCAGGCCGAGCCCATTCACCCCTCCACTTT.

This clone occurred a few times. The CDR3 here is CASSFFGANVLTF. The CDR3 region has the DNA TGTGCCAGCAGCTTTTTTGGGGCCAACGTCCTGACTTTC. The rearrangement uses TRBV7-2 and TRBJ2-6; no clear D gene. CDR1 SGHTA and CDR2 FQGNSA come from the germline V gene. CDR3 length equals 13 residues. Trimming left V 3 bases short and J 3 bases short, with 3 bases between.

V usage is TRBV30 and J usage is TRBJ2-7; TRBD1 aligns across 9 bases. CDR3 length: 14 residues. V was pared by 2 bases and J by 3 bases, with 5 bases of the junction left unmatched. Germline V gene lookup returns CDR1 GTSNPN and CDR2 SVGIG (reference sequence). The CDR3 loop reads CAWSTGTGSYEQYF. Here the CDR3 DNA reads TGTGCCTGGAGTACCGGGACAGGGAGCTACGAGCAGTACTTC.

The V gene is TRBV2, the J gene TRBJ1-4; no clear D. Germline CDR1 is SNHLY and CDR2 is FYNNEI. The V gene lost 3 bases and the J gene lost 0 bases, with 14 bases spanning the gap. CDR3 length: 17 amino acids. The CDR3 bases are TGTGCCAGCAGTGAGTACACTTACAGTGCAACTAATGAAAAACTGTTTTTT. Protein: CASSEYTYSATNEKLFF.

This chain links TRBV2 with TRBJ2-2; TRBD2 is a possible D gene (6 bases). The V gene lost 0 bases and the J gene lost 8 bases, with 16 bases spanning the gap. The germline V gene encodes CDR1 SNHLY and CDR2 FYNNEI. There are 16 residues in the CDR3. For the CDR3, the DNA is TGTGCCAGCAGTGAAGCGGGACTCCGATCGGGAGGGGAGCTGTTTTTT. Its protein is CASSEAGLRSGGELFF.

V usage is TRBV4-1 and J usage is TRBJ2-3, with 7 positions matching TRBD1. Per germline, CDR1 MGHRA and CDR2 YSYEKL. V was clipped by 0 bases and J by 1 base; unmatched bases: 7. The CDR3 is 17 residues long. The CDR3 bases are TGCGCCAGCAGCCAAGATGAACGAGGGGGCGGCACAGATACGCAGTATTTT. The encoded protein is CASSQDERGGGTDTQYF.

The genes are TRBV5-4 and TRBJ1-1; TRBD1 matches at 7 bases. The trim removed 4 bases at V and 0 bases at J, leaving 9 bases unmatched. Germline V gene sequence: CDR1 SGHNT, CDR2 YYREEE (reference sequence). This CDR3 spans 16 amino acids. Here the CDR3 DNA reads TGTGCCAGCAGCCGGGACAGCGGTGGGATGAACACTGAAGCTTTCTTT. It translates to CASSRDSGGMNTEAFF.

This chain connects TRBV18 to TRBJ2-5; tentative D call: TRBD1 (5 bases). This CDR3 has 11 residues. In germline, CDR1 is KGHSH, CDR2 LQKENI. V was pared by 6 bases and J by 5 bases, with 7 bases between. CDR3 sequence reads: CASSKGETQYF. The DNA for the CDR3 is TGTGCCAGCTCCAAGGGGGAGACCCAGTACTTC.

This rearrangement joins TRBV6-5 to TRBJ1-1, with D unclear. The CDR3 extends over 16 amino acids. V was trimmed by 0 bases and J by 5 bases, leaving 16 bases between them. Germline CDR1 reads MNHEY; CDR2 reads SVGAGI. The CDR3 loop reads CASSYSTNTGGTEAFF. The CDR3 DNA reads as TGTGCCAGCAGTTACTCAACAAACACGGGAGGGACTGAAGCTTTCTTT.

This chain uses TRBV4-1 with TRBJ2-7; 10 bases align to TRBD1. The CDR3 is 15 residues long. In germline, CDR1 is MGHRA, CDR2 YSYEKL. Trimming cost V 1 base and J 5 bases; bases outside gene matches: 5. The CDR3 reads CASSQVRDRGDEQYF. The CDR3 DNA follows: TGCGCCAGCAGCCAAGTTCGGGACAGGGGAGACGAGCAGTACTTC.

The genes are TRBV11-2 and TRBJ1-2; D gene uncertain. The CDR3 has 15 amino acids. From germline, CDR1 is SGHAT and CDR2 FQNNGV. V dropped 5 bases and J dropped 7 bases, with 20 bases sitting between them. This CDR3 reads CASSLREPGFLGYTF. DNA for the CDR3: TGTGCCAGCAGCCTCCGGGAGCCTGGCTTTCTTGGCTACACCTTC.

The chain couples TRBV9 to TRBJ2-3; D remains ambiguous. This CDR3 region has 14 residues. The germline gives CDR1 SGDLS, CDR2 YYNGEE. V was clipped by 2 bases and J by 0 bases, with 7 bases between them. The CDR3 sequence: CASSVLTSTDTQYF. The CDR3 nucleotides read TGTGCCAGCAGCGTCCTGACCAGCACAGATACGCAGTATTTT.

This rearrangement joins TRBV28 to TRBJ1-2; 7 nucleotides match TRBD1. Germline lookup yields CDR1 MDHEN and CDR2 SYDVKM. The V gene end was trimmed by 2 bases and the J gene end by 9 bases; junction bases not matched to a gene: 12. CDR3 length: 15 amino acids. DNA for the CDR3: TGTGCCAGCAGTTTAACAACAGGGGTTGTAGGGAGCTACACCTTC. Translation gives CASSLTTGVVGSYTF.

The V call is TRBV10-3, the J call TRBJ2-2; D is possibly TRBD1 or TRBD2 (6 bases each). This CDR3 has 15 residues. Trimming removed 4 bases at V and 7 bases at J, with 16 bases between. Per germline, CDR1 ENHRY and CDR2 SYGVKD. CDR3 region: CAISAGAKEGGELFF. CDR3 DNA: TGTGCCATCAGTGCGGGGGCCAAAGAGGGCGGGGAGCTGTTTTTT.

This chain connects TRBV29-1 to TRBJ2-1; D is possibly TRBD2 (6 bases). Germline loops: CDR1 SQVTM, CDR2 ANQGSEA. The CDR3 totals 14 residues. Trimming stripped 3 bases from V and 4 bases from J, with 13 bases between. The CDR3 bases are TGCAGCGTTGACATAGGGAGGATATACAATGAGCAGTTCTTC. Translated: CSVDIGRIYNEQFF.

The V gene is TRBV28, the J gene TRBJ1-4; 11 bases line up with TRBD1. The V gene end was trimmed by 6 bases and the J gene end by 6 bases; junction bases not matched to a gene: 0. Germline assignment: CDR1 MDHEN and CDR2 SYDVKM. This CDR3 has 13 residues. For the CDR3, the DNA is TGTGCCAGCAGGGGACAGGGGGATGAAAAACTGTTTTTT. It encodes CASRGQGDEKLFF.

Here the CDR3 DNA reads TGCGCCAGCAGCCCCGAGAGTGTCCAGTACGAAAAACTGTTTTTT. Translated, it gives CASSPESVQYEKLFF. V is TRBV5-1 and J is TRBJ1-4; D uncertain. The germline V gene encodes CDR1 SGHRS and CDR2 YFSETQ. V lost 4 bases and J 8 bases, leaving 18 bases between the germline ends. The CDR3 is 15 amino acids.

This rearrangement joins TRBV5-4 to TRBJ1-4; possible D gene TRBD1, 5 bases. CDR1 is SGHNT and CDR2 is YYREEE in the germline V gene (reference sequence). V was trimmed by 4 bases and J by 4 bases, leaving 14 bases between them. The CDR3 loop spans 15 amino acids. Here the CDR3 DNA reads TGTGCCAGCAGCAAAGAATGGGGCGATAATGAAAAACTGTTTTTT. This sequence encodes CASSKEWGDNEKLFF.

The V and J genes are TRBV19 and TRBJ2-3; D could derive from TRBD1 or TRBD2 (6 bases each). Germline assignment: CDR1 LNHDA and CDR2 SQIVND (reference sequence). The V end was cut by 1 base, the J end by 2 bases, with 10 bases between. This CDR3 comprises 15 residues. Here the CDR3 reads CASSIGRGVTDTQYF. CDR3 nucleotides: TGTGCCAGTAGTATAGGTAGGGGGGTCACAGATACGCAGTATTTT.

This rearrangement joins TRBV6-1 to TRBJ1-1; a weak D match, TRBD1 (5 bases). Trimming cost V 6 bases and J 4 bases, with 15 bases left between them. Germline loops: CDR1 MNHNS, CDR2 SASEGT. The CDR3 length is 14 residues. This CDR3 is CASSMTWGGTEAFF. The CDR3 bases are TGTGCCAGCAGCATGACTTGGGGGGGCACTGAAGCTTTCTTT.

The chain has TRBV25-1 and TRBJ2-7; D unclear. The CDR3 spans 13 residues. Germline values: CDR1 MGHDK, CDR2 SYGVNS. With 1 base removed from V and 3 bases from J, the gap between germline ends came to 7 bases. The DNA for the CDR3 is TGTGCCAGCAGTGAATTCGGCAACTACGAGCAGTACTTC. This encodes CASSEFGNYEQYF.

The CDR3 loop reads CASSQVVGTARYGYTF. CDR3 nucleotide sequence: TGCGCCAGCAGCCAAGTTGTAGGGACAGCCCGCTATGGCTACACCTTC. The rearrangement links TRBV4-3 to TRBJ1-2, with TRBD1 identical over 7 bases. Germline assignment: CDR1 LGHNA and CDR2 YSLEER. The CDR3 length is 16 residues. Losses at the gene ends were 1 base for V and 4 bases for J; bases not matched to a gene: 9.

The CDR3 loop is CASSFPGELSGNTIYF. In DNA, the CDR3 is TGTGCCAGCAGCTTCCCGGGAGAACTCTCTGGAAACACCATATATTTT. The chain carries TRBV7-9 and TRBJ1-3; unclear D gene. CDR3 length: 16 amino acids. Germline V gene lookup returns CDR1 SEHNR and CDR2 FQNEAQ (reference sequence). V dropped 3 bases and J dropped 0 bases, with 12 bases sitting between them.

The rearrangement joins TRBV7-3 to TRBJ2-3, with D possibly being TRBD2 (6 bases). The CDR3 is made up of 17 amino acids. V was cut by 3 bases and J by 1 base, with 17 bases left in between. Germline V CDR1 and CDR2: SGHTA, FQGTGA. The CDR3 bases are TGTGCCAGCAGCTTCGCGGGGAGCTTGGGGGGCACAGATACGCAGTATTTT. Encoded protein: CASSFAGSLGGTDTQYF.

The chain recombines TRBV19 with TRBJ2-5; possibly TRBD2 for D (5 bases). The germline V gene encodes CDR1 LNHDA and CDR2 SQIVND (reference sequence). This CDR3 comprises 13 residues. The V end was cut by 3 bases, the J end by 3 bases, with 8 bases between. The CDR3 region has the DNA TGTGCCAGTAGTATGCGGGCCGAAGAGACCCAGTACTTC. Translating gives CASSMRAEETQYF.

The genes are TRBV3-1 (or the pseudogene TRBV3-2) and TRBJ1-2; no clear D. V was trimmed by 0 bases and J by 8 bases, leaving 13 bases between them. The CDR3 runs to 14 residues. Germline V gene data show CDR1 as LGHDT and CDR2 as YNNKEL (reference sequence). CDR3 bases: TGTGCCAGCAGCCAAGATGCGACAATTGGAGGCTACACCTTC. Its protein is CASSQDATIGGYTF.

The genes are TRBV5-4 and TRBJ1-2, with 7 bases identical to TRBD1. Trimming took 2 bases from V and 8 from J; bases not matched to a gene: 18. This CDR3 has 17 amino acids. Germline CDR1 and CDR2: SGHNT and YYREEE (reference sequence). CDR3 nucleotides: TGTGCCAGCAGCTTCGACAGGAGTCCAGGGGGGGTGGCGGGCTACACCTTC. Translating it yields CASSFDRSPGGVAGYTF.

The CDR3 DNA sequence: TGTGCCAGCAGTGAATTTATTGGGACAGGGGGTATTGAAGCTTTCTTT. It is translated as CASSEFIGTGGIEAFF. The chain joins TRBV6-1 to TRBJ1-1; 11 bases map to TRBD1. The CDR3 runs to 16 residues. The V gene's germline CDR1 is MNHNS and CDR2 SASEGT. J lost 7 bases, V lost 2 bases, and 9 bases had no gene match.

The V gene is TRBV11-1, the J gene TRBJ1-1; D possibly corresponds to TRBD1 (5 bases). The ends were cut back, 3 bases at V and 1 base at J, with 12 bases in the middle. This CDR3 is built from 15 residues. Germline V gene lookup returns CDR1 SGHAT and CDR2 FQDESV (reference sequence). CDR3 amino acids: CASSFGSGGNTEAFF. The CDR3 DNA reads as TGTGCCAGCAGCTTTGGGTCCGGGGGGAACACTGAAGCTTTCTTT.

This chain connects TRBV24-1 to TRBJ2-2; 7 nucleotides align to TRBD1. V shed 9 bases and J 2 bases; nucleotides not matched to a gene: 8. The CDR3 is made up of 15 amino acids. The V gene's germline CDR1 is KGHDR and CDR2 SFDVKD. DNA of the CDR3: TGTGCCACCGTGATGGGACAGCGAAACACCGGGGAGCTGTTTTTT. Translating gives CATVMGQRNTGELFF.